These 23 T cell receptor beta chains were all obtained from the same sample, sequenced in a study of early T cells in non-severe SARS-CoV-2 infection. TCRdb redid the calling of the 5' RACE reads with MiXCR, one entry per CDR3 protein. The sample carries about 42,000 distinct CDR3 sequences, roughly 7.1% recorded once. Sequencing input: whole blood. The receptors were sampled from an adult who was a healthcare worker with PCR-confirmed SARS-CoV-2 infection or an uninfected control (not recorded which).

This clonotype came up many times. V is TRBV19 and J is TRBJ2-3, with D hard to call. Germline values: CDR1 LNHDA, CDR2 SQIVND (reference sequence). The CDR3 is 16 residues long. V was clipped by 10 bases and J by 0 bases, with 20 bases between them. CDR3 sequence: CATDAATRFSTDTQYF. CDR3 DNA sequence: TGTGCCACCGATGCAGCCACCCGGTTTAGCACAGATACGCAGTATTTT.

A few counts support this clonotype. The V gene is TRBV11-2, the J gene TRBJ1-2, with D unresolved. The CDR3 is 12 residues long. Germline assignment: CDR1 SGHAT and CDR2 FQNNGV. The V and J ends lost 5 bases and 8 bases respectively, with 12 bases between them. This chain's CDR3 is CASSKGEEGYTF. The CDR3 DNA follows: TGTGCCAGCAGCAAGGGAGAAGAGGGCTACACCTTC.

This clonotype showed up many times. This chain uses TRBV7-8 with TRBJ2-7, with no clear D. This CDR3 region has 12 residues. The germline V gene has CDR1 SGHVS and CDR2 FQNEAQ. Trimming left V 2 bases short and J 2 bases short, with 4 bases between. The CDR3 region is CASSLRPYEQYF. The CDR3 nucleotides are TGTGCCAGCAGCTTACGCCCCTACGAGCAGTACTTC.

This clonotype turned up a few times. V and J are TRBV7-8 and TRBJ1-5; TRBD1 is a possible D gene (5 bases). CDR3 length: 15 residues. The V gene's germline CDR1 is SGHVS and CDR2 FQNEAQ. V lost 1 base, J lost 9 bases, and 16 bases lay in between. CDR3 loop: CASSLDGGTRRPQHF. The CDR3, as DNA: TGTGCCAGCAGCTTAGACGGGGGGACTCGTAGGCCCCAGCATTTT.

The chain combines TRBV7-9 with TRBJ1-1; D not certain. V was clipped by 1 base and J by 5 bases, with 5 bases between them. Germline CDR1 reads SEHNR; CDR2 reads FQNEAQ (reference sequence). CDR3 length: 12 residues. The CDR3 sequence is CASSLVVTEAFF. The CDR3 DNA reads TGTGCCAGCAGCTTAGTTGTTACTGAAGCTTTCTTT.

V gene TRBV6-2 or TRBV6-3 combines with J gene TRBJ1-1; possible D gene TRBD1, 5 bases. V was shortened by 4 bases and J by 4 bases, with 13 bases between the two germline ends. CDR1 is MNHEY and CDR2 is SVGEGT in the germline V gene. The CDR3 consists of 14 residues. The DNA for the CDR3 is TGTGCCAGCAGTTGGGACCCTTGGTTCACTGAAGCTTTCTTT. As protein: CASSWDPWFTEAFF.

This clonotype counts as medium-sized. The chain is built from TRBV7-6 and TRBJ2-2, with D possibly matching TRBD2 (6 bases). Germline CDR1 and CDR2: SGHVS and FNYEAQ. V gave up 5 bases and J gave up 1 base, with 14 bases separating them. The CDR3 runs to 16 residues. CDR3 sequence (DNA): TGTGCCAGCAGCGGAGCTGGCGGGGAGAACACCGGGGAGCTGTTTTTT. Protein: CASSGAGGENTGELFF.

This chain joins TRBV11-2 and TRBJ1-3; 8 positions match TRBD1. The length of the CDR3 is 15 residues. The germline V gene has CDR1 SGHAT and CDR2 FQNNGV. Germline trimming cut 6 bases from V and 4 bases from J; bases unmatched to any gene: 8. Written as DNA, the CDR3 is TGTGCCAGCAGTTCGGACAGGGTTGCCGGAAACACCATATATTTT. Translation: CASSSDRVAGNTIYF.

In this sample, this clonotype turned up a few times. V usage is TRBV12-3 or TRBV12-4 and J usage is TRBJ2-3; the D gene is possibly TRBD1 (6 bases). Trimming shortened V by 5 bases and J by 4 bases, and 16 bases separated the two germline ends. The CDR3 has 15 amino acids. The CDR3 sequence: CASSPGPSGADTQYF. The DNA for the CDR3 is TGTGCCAGCAGTCCAGGGCCCTCAGGGGCAGATACGCAGTATTTT.

To note about this clonotype: One end of the junction does not line up with germline, which may come from a read error. The chain is built from TRBV7-7 and TRBJ2-7, with unresolved D. The CDR3 has 15 amino acids. The germline gives CDR1 SSHAT, CDR2 FNYEAQ (reference sequence). The CDR3 region is CASSLDVSSSYEQYF. The CDR3 DNA sequence: TGTGCTAGCAGCTTGGACGTCTCTAGCTCCTACGAGCAGTACTTC.

This clonotype was detected only a few times. This chain joins TRBV29-1 and TRBJ2-3, with D possibly TRBD1 on 6 matching bases. The CDR3 is 15 residues long. Per germline, CDR1 SQVTM and CDR2 ANQGSEA. V was trimmed by 2 bases and J by 1 base, leaving 13 bases between them. The CDR3 loop is CSVELGARGTDTQYF. DNA of the CDR3: TGCAGCGTTGAATTGGGGGCAAGGGGCACAGATACGCAGTATTTT.

In its sample, this clonotype was seen many times. The gene calls are TRBV6-2 or TRBV6-3 and TRBJ2-3; no clear D. The CDR3 has 12 amino acids. Germline lookup yields CDR1 MNHEY and CDR2 SVGEGT. Trimming stripped 6 bases from V and 6 bases from J, with 10 bases between. The CDR3 DNA follows: TGTGCCAGCAGCTCGCAGTGGGATACGCAGTATTTT. Its protein product is CASSSQWDTQYF.

This clonotype was recorded at least ten times. The chain couples TRBV12-3 or TRBV12-4 to TRBJ1-2; maybe TRBD1 (5 bases). The CDR3 loop spans 12 amino acids. The V gene lost 1 base and the J gene lost 7 bases, with 7 bases spanning the gap. The CDR3 bases are TGTGCCAGCAGTTTAGGGGGCCGTGGCTACACCTTC. Translated: CASSLGGRGYTF.

This clonotype was recorded at least ten times. The chain recombines TRBV11-2 with TRBJ2-7; 10 bases fit TRBD1. The CDR3 runs 17 residues. V was pared by 4 bases and J by 2 bases, with 11 bases of the junction left unmatched. In germline, CDR1 is SGHAT, CDR2 FQNNGV. The DNA of the CDR3 is TGTGCCAGCAGCTCAACAATCCGGGACAGGGGAACCTACGAGCAGTACTTC. It is translated as CASSSTIRDRGTYEQYF.

This clonotype has ten or more counts. This rearrangement joins TRBV15 to TRBJ2-2; D is unresolved. The V gene lost 0 bases and the J gene lost 7 bases, with 12 bases spanning the gap. The CDR3 is made up of 15 amino acids. Germline V gene lookup returns CDR1 LNHNV and CDR2 YYDKDF (reference sequence). As DNA, the CDR3 is TGTGCCACCAGCAGAGAAGCTCGGTTAAACGGGGAGCTGTTTTTT. This encodes CATSREARLNGELFF.

This rearrangement joins TRBV5-1 to TRBJ2-7, with 7 nucleotides matching TRBD1. This CDR3 comprises 14 residues. Germline CDR1 and CDR2: SGHRS and YFSETQ. The V gene end was trimmed by 4 bases and the J gene end by 3 bases; junction bases not matched to a gene: 7. CDR3 coding DNA: TGCGCCAGCAGCCCAGGGACAGCTTACTACGAGCAGTACTTC. As protein: CASSPGTAYYEQYF.

This clonotype was seen a few times. J is TRBJ1-2 and V is TRBV7-2; unclear D gene. Germline lookup yields CDR1 SGHTA and CDR2 FQGNSA. V lost 5 bases, J lost 5 bases, and 12 bases lay in between. The CDR3 length is 13 residues. This CDR3 reads CASSLAELYGYTF. The CDR3 coding sequence is TGTGCCAGCAGCCTGGCGGAGCTTTATGGCTACACCTTC.

V is TRBV10-2 and J is TRBJ1-2; 7 positions match TRBD1. The V segment lost 6 bases and the J segment 7 bases; nucleotides outside the gene matches: 11. Germline CDR1 and CDR2: WSHSY and SAAADI. The CDR3 extends over 14 amino acids. This CDR3 is CASSDRARFLGYTF. In DNA form, the CDR3 reads TGCGCCAGCAGCGACAGGGCGCGATTCCTTGGCTACACCTTC.

The CDR3 DNA sequence: TGTGCCAGCAGCCCCACAAGGCAAGAGACCCAGTACTTC. Translation gives CASSPTRQETQYF. This chain uses TRBV2 with TRBJ2-5; D is ambiguous. Trimming left V 6 bases short and J 2 bases short, with 10 bases between. The CDR3 has 13 residues. Germline loops: CDR1 SNHLY, CDR2 FYNNEI.

The J gene is TRBJ2-3, the V gene TRBV3-1; D gene ambiguous. This CDR3 region has 15 residues. Germline CDR1 and CDR2: LGHDT and YNNKEL (reference sequence). V was shortened by 1 base and J by 4 bases, with 12 bases between the two germline ends. Written as DNA, the CDR3 is TGTGCCAGCAGCCAAGGGACCCCGGTGGCAGATACGCAGTATTTT. Translating gives CASSQGTPVADTQYF.

This clonotype was found a few times. The chain recombines TRBV20-1 with TRBJ1-5; D is unclear. The CDR3 extends over 12 amino acids. Between the trimmed V and J ends, which lost 0 bases and 7 bases, there was a span of 7 bases. CDR1 and CDR2 from the germline V gene are DFQATT and SNEGSKA (reference sequence). The chain's CDR3 is CSARDGSQPQHF. In nucleotides, the CDR3 is TGCAGTGCTAGAGACGGGTCCCAGCCCCAGCATTTT.

This clonotype has ten or more counts. The V call is TRBV27, the J call TRBJ2-3; TRBD2 matches at 13 bases. The CDR3 covers 17 residues. With 5 bases clipped from V and 2 bases from J, the junction kept 7 bases outside the gene matches. The germline V gene has CDR1 MNHEY and CDR2 SMNVEV (reference sequence). CDR3 protein: CASSPGLAGVTTDTQYF. The CDR3 nucleotides read TGTGCCAGCAGTCCCGGACTAGCGGGGGTGACCACAGATACGCAGTATTTT.

This clonotype was found many times. This chain uses TRBV7-9 with TRBJ1-1; 10 bases are shared with TRBD1. This CDR3 contains 14 residues. V dropped 5 bases and J dropped 4; count of bases not matched to a gene: 4. Germline values: CDR1 SEHNR, CDR2 FQNEAQ (reference sequence). Written as DNA, the CDR3 is TGTGCCAGCAGCCCCCGGGACAGGGGCACTGAAGCTTTCTTT. It yields the protein CASSPRDRGTEAFF.